This TCR beta chain emerged from a study of cytotoxic CD8 clonotypes in ibrutinib-treated CLL. Repertoires were generated with immunoSEQ multiplex PCR, while TCRdb's copy carries only in-frame clones and drops some. The table has more than 150,000 clones, around 70% seen once. In the case of this clone: Its antigen is unknown.

The V end lost 1 base, the J end lost 6 bases, and 21 bases lay between the germline ends. CDR3 size: 17 residues. Germline CDR1 LGHNA, CDR2 YSLEER. Regarding the study as a whole: Increased clonality at ibrutinib response gave way to a return toward baseline at progression. Treatment left the uncommon public clonotypes either contracted or stable in frequency.

The clonotype originates from a human donor with chronic lymphocytic leukemia. V gene TRBV4-3 combines with J gene TRBJ1-2, with a possible D match to TRBD1 (5 bases). The sequencing here drew on PBMCs, taken after 24 months of ibrutinib treatment. The CDR3 sequence is CASSQVRGARGKNGYTF. The CDR3 DNA reads TGCGCCAGCAGCCAAGTTCGCGGGGCGCGAGGAAAAAATGGCTACACCTTC.